This T cell receptor beta chain comes out of a study of metastatic and nonmetastatic thyroid tumors. Study information: Blood and tumor or nodule tissue repertoires from malignant and benign thyroid patients were compared.

As processed by the authors: Construction of a distant-metastasis classifier for papillary thyroid cancer relied on CDR3 differences across clinicopathological groups. TCRdb reanalyzed the PCR reads with MiXCR. The authors' filters were not applied to this entry. There are around 20,000 clones in the sample; 22% occur only once, and about 7.5% lies in the top ten. All patients were untreated before thyroid surgery. Germline lookup yields CDR1 MDHEN and CDR2 SYDVKM. V was clipped by 5 bases and J by 2 bases, with 13 bases between them. The CDR3 is 14 residues long. There are a few counts of this clone. Its antigen is undetermined. This likely comes from a read error, as the CDR3 has no conserved phenylalanine or tryptophan at its end. Study findings and constraints: A significant increase in TCR beta diversity was reportedly seen in malignant thyroid tumors relative to benign nodules, in blood and tumor.

The sequencing input was adjacent normal tissue. The source of this sequence is a female donor with papillary thyroid cancer or a benign thyroid nodule (not recorded which). Some clones in this sample may be carry-over from other donors' samples. The gene calls are TRBV28 and TRBJ2-7; D remains ambiguous. CDR3 amino acids: CASSPIGPPYEQYS. The CDR3 DNA sequence: TGTGCCAGCAGTCCAATCGGGCCCCCCTACGAGCAGTACTCC.